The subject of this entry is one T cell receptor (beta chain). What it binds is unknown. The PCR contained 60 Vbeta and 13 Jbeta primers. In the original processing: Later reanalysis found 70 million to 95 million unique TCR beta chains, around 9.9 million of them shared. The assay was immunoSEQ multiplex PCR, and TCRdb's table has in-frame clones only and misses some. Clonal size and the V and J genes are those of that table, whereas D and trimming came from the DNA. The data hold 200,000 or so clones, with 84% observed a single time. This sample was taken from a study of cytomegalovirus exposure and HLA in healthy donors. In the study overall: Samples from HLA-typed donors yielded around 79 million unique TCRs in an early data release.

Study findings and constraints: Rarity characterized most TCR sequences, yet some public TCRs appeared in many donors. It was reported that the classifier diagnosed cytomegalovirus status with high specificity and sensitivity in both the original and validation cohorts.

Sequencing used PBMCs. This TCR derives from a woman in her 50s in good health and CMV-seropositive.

The CDR3 region has the DNA TGTGCCAGCAGCCCACAGGGGGCGCAGGAGCAGTACTTC. Its protein is CASSPQGAQEQYF. The chain has TRBV6-5 and TRBJ2-7, with 9 positions matching TRBD1. The ends lost 6 bases at V and 7 bases at J; junction bases unmatched: 7. The CDR3 is 13 amino acids. CDR1 and CDR2 (germline): MNHEY, SVGAGI.